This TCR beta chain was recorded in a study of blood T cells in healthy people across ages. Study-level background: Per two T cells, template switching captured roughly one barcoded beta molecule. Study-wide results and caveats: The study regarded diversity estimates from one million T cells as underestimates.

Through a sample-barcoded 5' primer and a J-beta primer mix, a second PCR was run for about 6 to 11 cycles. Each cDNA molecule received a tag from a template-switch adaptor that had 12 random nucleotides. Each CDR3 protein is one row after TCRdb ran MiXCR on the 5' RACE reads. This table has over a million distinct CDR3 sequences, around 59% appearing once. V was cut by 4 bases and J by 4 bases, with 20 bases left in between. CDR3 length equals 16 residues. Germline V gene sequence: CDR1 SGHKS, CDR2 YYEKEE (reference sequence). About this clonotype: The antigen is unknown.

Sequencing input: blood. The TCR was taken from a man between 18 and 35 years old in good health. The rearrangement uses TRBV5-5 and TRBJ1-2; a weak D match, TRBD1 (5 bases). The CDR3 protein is CASSPLSGDGVYGYTF. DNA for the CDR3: TGTGCCAGCAGCCCTCTCTCGGGGGATGGTGTCTATGGCTACACCTTC.